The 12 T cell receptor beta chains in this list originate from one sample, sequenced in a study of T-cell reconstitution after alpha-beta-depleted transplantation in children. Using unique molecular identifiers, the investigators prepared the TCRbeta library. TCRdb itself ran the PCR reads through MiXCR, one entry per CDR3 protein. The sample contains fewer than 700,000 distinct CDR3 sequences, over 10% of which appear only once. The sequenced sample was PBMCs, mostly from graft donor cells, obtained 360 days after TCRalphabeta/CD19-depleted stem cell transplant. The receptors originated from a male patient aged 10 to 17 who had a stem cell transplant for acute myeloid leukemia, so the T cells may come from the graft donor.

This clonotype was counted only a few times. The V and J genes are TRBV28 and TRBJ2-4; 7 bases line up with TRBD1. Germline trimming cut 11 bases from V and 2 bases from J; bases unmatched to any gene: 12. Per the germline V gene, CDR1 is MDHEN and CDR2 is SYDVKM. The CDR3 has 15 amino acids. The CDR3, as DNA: TGTGCCGCCCAGGACAGGATCGGGACCAAAAACATTCAGTACTTC. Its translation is CAAQDRIGTKNIQYF.

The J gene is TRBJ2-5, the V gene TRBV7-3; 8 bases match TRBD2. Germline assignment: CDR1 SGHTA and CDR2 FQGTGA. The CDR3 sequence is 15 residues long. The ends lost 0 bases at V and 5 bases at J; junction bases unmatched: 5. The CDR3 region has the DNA TGTGCCAGCAGCTTAACGACTAGCGTACTTGAGACCCAGTACTTC. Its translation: CASSLTTSVLETQYF.

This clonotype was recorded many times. The CDR3 DNA follows: TGTGCCAGCAGCTTTTTCGGACCTCGGCAAGCCAAAAACATTCAGTACTTC. As protein: CASSFFGPRQAKNIQYF. The chain combines TRBV7-9 with TRBJ2-4; D gene unclear. Trimming took off 3 bases at V and 0 bases at J, with 15 bases between the two ends. The CDR3 covers 17 residues. CDR1 and CDR2 from the germline V gene are SEHNR and FQNEAQ (reference sequence).

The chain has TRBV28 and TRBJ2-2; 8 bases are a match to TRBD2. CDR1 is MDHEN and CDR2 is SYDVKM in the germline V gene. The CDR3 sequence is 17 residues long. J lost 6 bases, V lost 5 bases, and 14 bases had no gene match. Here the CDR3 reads CASSHSKGLVISGELFF. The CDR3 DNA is TGTGCCAGCAGTCACTCCAAGGGACTAGTTATTTCCGGGGAGCTGTTTTTT. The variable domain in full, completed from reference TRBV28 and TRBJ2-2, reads DVKVTQSSRYLVKRTGEKVFLECVQDMDHENMFWYRQDPGLGLRLIYFSYDVKMKEKGDIPEGYSVSREKKERFSLILESASTNQTSMYLCASSHSKGLVISGELFFGEGSRLTVL.

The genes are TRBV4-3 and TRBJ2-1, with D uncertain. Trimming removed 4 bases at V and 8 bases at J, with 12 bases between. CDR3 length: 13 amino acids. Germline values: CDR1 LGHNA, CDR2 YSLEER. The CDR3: CASSLRDGDEQFF. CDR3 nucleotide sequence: TGCGCCAGCAGCCTCCGTGATGGCGATGAGCAGTTCTTC.

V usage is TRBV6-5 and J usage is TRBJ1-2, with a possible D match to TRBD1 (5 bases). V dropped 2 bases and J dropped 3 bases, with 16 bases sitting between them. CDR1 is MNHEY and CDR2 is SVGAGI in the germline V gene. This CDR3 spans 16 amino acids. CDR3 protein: CASSYLLGAAHYGYTF. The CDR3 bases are TGTGCCAGCAGTTACCTACTAGGGGCGGCACACTATGGCTACACCTTC.

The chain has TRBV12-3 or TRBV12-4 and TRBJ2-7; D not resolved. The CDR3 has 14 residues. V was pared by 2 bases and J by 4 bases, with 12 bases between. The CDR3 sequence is CASSLTGGIYEQYF. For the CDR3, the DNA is TGTGCCAGCAGTTTAACCGGCGGAATTTACGAGCAGTACTTC.

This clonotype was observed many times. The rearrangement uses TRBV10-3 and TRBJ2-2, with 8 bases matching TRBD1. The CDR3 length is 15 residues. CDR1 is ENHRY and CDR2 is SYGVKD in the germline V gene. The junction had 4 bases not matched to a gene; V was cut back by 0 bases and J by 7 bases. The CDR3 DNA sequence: TGTGCCATCAGTGAGTCGACAGGGGAGATCGGGGAGCTGTTTTTT. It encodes CAISESTGEIGELFF.

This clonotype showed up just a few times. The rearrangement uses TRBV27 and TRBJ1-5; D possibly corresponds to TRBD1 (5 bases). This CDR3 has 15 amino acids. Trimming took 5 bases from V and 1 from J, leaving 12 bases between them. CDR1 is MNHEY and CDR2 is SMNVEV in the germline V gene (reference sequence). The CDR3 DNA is TGTGCCAGCAGTCCCCCTGACAGAAGCAATCAGCCCCAGCATTTT. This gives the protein CASSPPDRSNQPQHF.

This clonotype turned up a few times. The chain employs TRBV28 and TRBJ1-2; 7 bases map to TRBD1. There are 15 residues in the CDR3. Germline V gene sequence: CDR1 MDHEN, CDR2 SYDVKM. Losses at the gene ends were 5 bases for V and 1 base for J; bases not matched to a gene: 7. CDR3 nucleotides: TGTGCCAGCAGTCTCCCGGGACAGATTAACTATGGCTACACCTTC. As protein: CASSLPGQINYGYTF.

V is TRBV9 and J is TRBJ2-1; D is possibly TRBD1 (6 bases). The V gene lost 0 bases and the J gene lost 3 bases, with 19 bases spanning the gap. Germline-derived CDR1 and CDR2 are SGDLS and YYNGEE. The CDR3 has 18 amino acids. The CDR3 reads CASSVATPVGQIYNEQFF. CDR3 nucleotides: TGTGCCAGCAGCGTAGCTACCCCCGTTGGACAGATCTACAATGAGCAGTTCTTC. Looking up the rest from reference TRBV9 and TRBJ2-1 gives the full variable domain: DSGVTQTPKHLITATGQRVTLRCSPRSGDLSVYWYQQSLDQGLQFLIQYYNGEERAKGNILERFSAQQFPDLHSELNLSSLELGDSALYFCASSVATPVGQIYNEQFFGPGTRLTVL.

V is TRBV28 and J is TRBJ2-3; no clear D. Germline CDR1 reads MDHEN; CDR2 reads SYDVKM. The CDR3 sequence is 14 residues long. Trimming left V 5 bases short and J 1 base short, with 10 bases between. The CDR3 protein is CASSGRPGTDTQYF. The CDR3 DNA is TGTGCCAGCAGTGGACGGCCAGGCACAGATACGCAGTATTTT.